This T cell receptor beta chain was observed in a study of cytotoxic CD8 clonotypes in ibrutinib-treated CLL. The wider study: By median about 69 months, 12 had progressed and some 14 stayed remitted; responses had been 2 complete and 25 or so partial.

CDR1 is SGHNT, CDR2 YYREEE, per germline (reference sequence). Trimming took 1 base from V and 1 from J; bases not matched to a gene: 10. CDR3 length equals 19 residues. Investigators sought sequencing depths of between 1 in 200,000 and 1 in 1 million T cells. Clones were read by immunoSEQ multiplex PCR, and TCRdb kept only the in-frame ones, dropping some. The repertoire has more than 110,000 clones, over 75% of them found once; the top ten carry about 7.6%. The chain joins TRBV5-4 to TRBJ2-2, with 10 bases identical to TRBD2. The TCR was taken from a human donor with chronic lymphocytic leukemia. Material: PBMCs, obtained after 36 months of ibrutinib treatment. CDR3 loop: CASSLPQTSGALNTGELFF. The CDR3 coding sequence is TGTGCCAGCAGCTTGCCCCAAACTAGCGGGGCCCTGAACACCGGGGAGCTGTTTTTT. Looking up the rest from reference TRBV5-4 and TRBJ2-2 gives the full variable domain: ETGVTQSPTHLIKTRGQQVTLRCSSQSGHNTVSWYQQALGQGPQFIFQYYREEENGRGNFPPRFSGLQFPNYSSELNVNALELDDSALYLCASSLPQTSGALNTGELFFGEGSRLTVL.